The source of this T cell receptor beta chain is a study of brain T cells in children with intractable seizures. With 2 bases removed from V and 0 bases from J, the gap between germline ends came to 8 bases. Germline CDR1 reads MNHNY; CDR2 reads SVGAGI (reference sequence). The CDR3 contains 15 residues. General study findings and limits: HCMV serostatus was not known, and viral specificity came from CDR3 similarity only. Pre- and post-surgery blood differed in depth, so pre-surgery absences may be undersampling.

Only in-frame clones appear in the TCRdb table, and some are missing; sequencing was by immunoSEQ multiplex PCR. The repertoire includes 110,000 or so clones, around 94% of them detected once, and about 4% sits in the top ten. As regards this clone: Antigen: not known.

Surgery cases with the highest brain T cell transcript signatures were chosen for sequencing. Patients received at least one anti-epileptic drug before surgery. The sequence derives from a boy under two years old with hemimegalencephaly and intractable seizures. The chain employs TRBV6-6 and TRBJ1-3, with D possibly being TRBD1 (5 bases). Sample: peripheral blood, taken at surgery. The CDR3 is CASSYGTVSGNTIYF. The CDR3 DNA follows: TGTGCCAGCAGTTACGGGACGGTCTCTGGAAACACCATATATTTT.